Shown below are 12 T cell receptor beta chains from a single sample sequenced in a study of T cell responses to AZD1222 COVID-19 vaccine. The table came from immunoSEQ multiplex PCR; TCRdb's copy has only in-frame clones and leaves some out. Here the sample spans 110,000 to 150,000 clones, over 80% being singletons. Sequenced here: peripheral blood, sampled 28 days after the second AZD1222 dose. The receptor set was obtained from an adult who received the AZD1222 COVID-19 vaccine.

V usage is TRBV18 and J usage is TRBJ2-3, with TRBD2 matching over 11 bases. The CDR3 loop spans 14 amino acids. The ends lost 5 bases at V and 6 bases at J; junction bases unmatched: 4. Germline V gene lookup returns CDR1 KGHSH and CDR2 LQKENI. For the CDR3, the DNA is TGTGCCAGCTCAACTAGCGGGAGAGGGGATACGCAGTATTTT. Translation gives CASSTSGRGDTQYF.

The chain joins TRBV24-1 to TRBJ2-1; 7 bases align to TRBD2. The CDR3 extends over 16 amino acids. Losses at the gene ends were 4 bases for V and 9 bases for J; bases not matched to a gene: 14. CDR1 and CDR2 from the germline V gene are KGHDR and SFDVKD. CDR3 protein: CATSDPLGGRRGEQFF. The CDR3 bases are TGTGCCACCAGTGACCCTCTAGGCGGGAGAAGGGGTGAGCAGTTCTTC.

CDR3 sequence (DNA): TGTGCCAGCAGTTTGGGGGGGCCCTACGCCAGCTCTTCACTAGCCAAAAACATTCAGTACTTC. This encodes CASSLGGPYASSSLAKNIQYF. V gene TRBV28 combines with J gene TRBJ2-4; TRBD2 is a possible D gene (7 bases). The CDR3 is made up of 21 amino acids. The ends were cut back, 3 bases at V and 0 bases at J, with 27 bases in the middle. CDR1 is MDHEN and CDR2 is SYDVKM in the germline V gene.

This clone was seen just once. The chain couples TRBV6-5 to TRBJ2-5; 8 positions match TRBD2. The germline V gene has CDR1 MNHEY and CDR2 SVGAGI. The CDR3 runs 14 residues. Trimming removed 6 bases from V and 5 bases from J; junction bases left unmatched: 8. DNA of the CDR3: TGTGCCAGCAGCTCGAGCGGGAGCTGGGAGACCCAGTACTTC. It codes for CASSSSGSWETQYF.

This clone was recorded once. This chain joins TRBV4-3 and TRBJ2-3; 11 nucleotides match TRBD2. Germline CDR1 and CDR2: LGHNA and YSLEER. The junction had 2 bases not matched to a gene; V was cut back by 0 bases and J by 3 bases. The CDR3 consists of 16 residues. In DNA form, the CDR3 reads TGCGCCAGCAGCCAAGATCTAGCGGGAGGAACAGATACGCAGTATTTT. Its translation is CASSQDLAGGTDTQYF.

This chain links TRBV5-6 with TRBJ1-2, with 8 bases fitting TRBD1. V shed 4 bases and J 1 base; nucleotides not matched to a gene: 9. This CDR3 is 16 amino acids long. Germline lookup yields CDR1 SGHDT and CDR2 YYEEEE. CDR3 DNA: TGTGCCAGCAGCCCGGCGCAGGGGGCAGTTAACTATGGCTACACCTTC. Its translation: CASSPAQGAVNYGYTF.

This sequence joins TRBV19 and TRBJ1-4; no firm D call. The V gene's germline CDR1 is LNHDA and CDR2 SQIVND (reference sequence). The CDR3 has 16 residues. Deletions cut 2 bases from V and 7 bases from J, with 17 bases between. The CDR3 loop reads CASSISSGIYREKLFF. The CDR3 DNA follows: TGTGCCAGTAGTATAAGCTCCGGGATTTACCGTGAAAAACTGTTTTTT.

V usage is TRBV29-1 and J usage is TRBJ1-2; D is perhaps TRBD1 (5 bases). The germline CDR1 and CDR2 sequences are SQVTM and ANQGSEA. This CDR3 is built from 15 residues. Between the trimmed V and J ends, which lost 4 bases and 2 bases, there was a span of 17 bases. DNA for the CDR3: TGCAGCGTTGGAGGTGGAGGGGCCGAGAACTATGGCTACACCTTC. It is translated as CSVGGGGAENYGYTF. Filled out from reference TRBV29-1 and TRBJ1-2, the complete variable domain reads SAVISQKPSRDICQRGTSLTIQCQVDSQVTMMFWYRQQPGQSLTLIATANQGSEATYESGFVIDKFPISRPNLTFSTLTVSNMSPEDSSIYLCSVGGGGAENYGYTFGSGTRLTVV.

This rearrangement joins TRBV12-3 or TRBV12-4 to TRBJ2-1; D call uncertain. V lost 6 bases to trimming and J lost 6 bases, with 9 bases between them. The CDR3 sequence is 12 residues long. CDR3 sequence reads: CASSPPGNEQFF. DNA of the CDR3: TGTGCCAGCAGCCCTCCCGGCAATGAGCAGTTCTTC.

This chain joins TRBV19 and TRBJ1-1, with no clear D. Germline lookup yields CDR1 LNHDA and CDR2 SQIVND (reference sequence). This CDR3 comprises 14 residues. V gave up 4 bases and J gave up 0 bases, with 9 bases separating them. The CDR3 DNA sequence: TGTGCCAGTAGTACTAACCAGGTGAACACTGAAGCTTTCTTT. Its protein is CASSTNQVNTEAFF.

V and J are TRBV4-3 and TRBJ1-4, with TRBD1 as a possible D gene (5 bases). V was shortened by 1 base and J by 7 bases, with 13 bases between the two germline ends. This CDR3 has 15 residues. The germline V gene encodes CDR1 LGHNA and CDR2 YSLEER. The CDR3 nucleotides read TGCGCCAGCAGCCAAGTTTCACAGGCGGCTGAAAAACTGTTTTTT. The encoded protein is CASSQVSQAAEKLFF.

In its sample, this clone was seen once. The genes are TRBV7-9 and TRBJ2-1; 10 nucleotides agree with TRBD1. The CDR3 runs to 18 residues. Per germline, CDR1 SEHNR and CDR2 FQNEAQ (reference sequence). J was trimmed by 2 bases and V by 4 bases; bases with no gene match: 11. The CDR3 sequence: CASSSGTGDPPAYNEQFF. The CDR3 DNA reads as TGTGCCAGCAGCTCCGGGACAGGGGACCCGCCAGCCTACAATGAGCAGTTCTTC.